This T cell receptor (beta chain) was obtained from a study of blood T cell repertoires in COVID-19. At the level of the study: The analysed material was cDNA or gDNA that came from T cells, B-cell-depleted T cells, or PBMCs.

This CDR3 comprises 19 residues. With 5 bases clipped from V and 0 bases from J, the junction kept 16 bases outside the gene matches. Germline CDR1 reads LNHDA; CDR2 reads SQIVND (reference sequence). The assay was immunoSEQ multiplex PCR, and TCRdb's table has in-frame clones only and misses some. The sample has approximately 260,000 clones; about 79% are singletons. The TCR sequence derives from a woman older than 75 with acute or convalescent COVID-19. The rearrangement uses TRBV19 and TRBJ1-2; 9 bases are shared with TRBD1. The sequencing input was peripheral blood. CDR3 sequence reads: CASSPARQGVSPTNYGYTF. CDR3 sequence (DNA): TGTGCCAGTAGTCCCGCCCGACAGGGGGTCTCTCCAACTAACTATGGCTACACCTTC.